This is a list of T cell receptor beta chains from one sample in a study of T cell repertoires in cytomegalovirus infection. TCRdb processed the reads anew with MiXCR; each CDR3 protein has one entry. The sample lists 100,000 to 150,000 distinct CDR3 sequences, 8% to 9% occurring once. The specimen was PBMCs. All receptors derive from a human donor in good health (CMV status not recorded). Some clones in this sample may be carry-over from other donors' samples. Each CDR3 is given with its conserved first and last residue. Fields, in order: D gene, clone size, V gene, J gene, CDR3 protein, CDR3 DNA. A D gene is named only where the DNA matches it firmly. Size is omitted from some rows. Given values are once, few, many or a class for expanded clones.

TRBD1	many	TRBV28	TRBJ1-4	CASSFTTGGTALFF	TGTGCCAGCAGTTTCACCACCGGTGGGACAGCTCTGTTTTTT
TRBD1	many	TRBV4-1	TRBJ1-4	CASSQDQGGTYNEKLFF	TGCGCCAGCAGCCAAGATCAGGGGGGAACCTATAATGAAAAACTGTTTTTT
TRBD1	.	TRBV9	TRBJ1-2	CASSAPDRPSLNYGYTF	TGTGCCAGCAGCGCGCCGGACAGGCCATCCCTTAACTATGGCTACACCTTC
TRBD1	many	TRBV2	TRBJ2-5	CASRWDRFQETQYF	TGTGCCAGCAGATGGGACAGATTCCAAGAGACCCAGTACTTC
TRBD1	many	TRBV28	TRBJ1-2	CASSQTGREFGYTF	TGTGCCAGCAGTCAGACAGGGAGGGAGTTTGGCTACACCTTC
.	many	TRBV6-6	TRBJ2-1	CASSYSETNEQFF	TGTGCCAGCAGTTACTCGGAGACTAATGAGCAGTTCTTC
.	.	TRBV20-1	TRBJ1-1	CSALGNTEAFF	TGCAGTGCTCTGGGGAACACTGAAGCTTTCTTT
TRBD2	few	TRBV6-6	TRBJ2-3	CASSYPLGRGSVDTQYF	TGTGCCAGCAGTTACCCCCTCGGGCGGGGGAGTGTCGATACGCAGTATTTT
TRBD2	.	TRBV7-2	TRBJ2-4	CASSPYGLVTLVNIQYF	TGTGCCAGCAGCCCCTACGGACTAGTGACATTGGTAAACATTCAGTACTTC
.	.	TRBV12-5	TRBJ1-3	CASGTAFSGNTIYF	TGTGCTAGTGGGACAGCCTTCTCTGGAAACACCATATATTTT
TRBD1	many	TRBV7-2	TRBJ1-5	CASSPQGARANQPQHF	TGTGCCAGCAGCCCACAGGGGGCGCGGGCCAATCAGCCCCAGCATTTT
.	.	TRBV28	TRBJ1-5	CASRNADQPQHF	TGTGCCAGCAGGAATGCTGATCAGCCCCAGCATTTT
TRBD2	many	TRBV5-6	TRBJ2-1	CASSLLRTSGSYNEQFF	TGTGCCAGCAGCTTACTTAGGACTAGCGGGAGTTACAATGAGCAGTTCTTC
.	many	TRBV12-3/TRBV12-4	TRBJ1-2	CASSALGMGYGYTF	TGTGCCAGCAGCGCTCTTGGTATGGGATATGGCTACACCTTC
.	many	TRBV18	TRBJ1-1	CASSPDRSIVGEAFF	TGTGCCAGCTCTCCGGACAGATCGATCGTCGGTGAAGCTTTCTTT
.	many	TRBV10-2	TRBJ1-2	CASSAHSNYGYTF	TGCGCCAGCAGTGCCCACAGTAACTATGGCTACACCTTC
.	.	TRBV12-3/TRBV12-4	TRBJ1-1	CASSIDTTNTEAFF	TGTGCCAGCAGTATAGACACAACTAACACTGAAGCTTTCTTT
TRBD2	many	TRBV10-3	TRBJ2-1	CAISEPKPGLALNEQFF	TGTGCCATCAGTGAGCCAAAACCGGGACTAGCTCTGAATGAGCAGTTCTTC
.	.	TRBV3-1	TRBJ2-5	CASSYRDRSQETQYF	TGTGCCAGCAGCTACCGGGACCGAAGCCAAGAGACCCAGTACTTC
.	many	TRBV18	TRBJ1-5	CASSPGGNQPQHF	TGTGCCAGCTCCCCGGGGGGAAATCAGCCCCAGCATTTT
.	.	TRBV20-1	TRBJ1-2	CSAGGSYTF	TGCAGTGCTGGCGGGAGCTACACCTTC
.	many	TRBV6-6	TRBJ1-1	CASSYSVGDTEAFF	TGTGCCAGCAGTTACTCTGTCGGGGACACTGAAGCTTTCTTT
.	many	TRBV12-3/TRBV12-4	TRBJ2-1	CASTTGEFGDEQFF	TGTGCCAGCACCACCGGGGAGTTCGGTGATGAGCAGTTCTTC
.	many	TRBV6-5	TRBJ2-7	CASSQEPEQYF	TGTGCCAGCAGTCAGGAACCCGAGCAGTACTTC
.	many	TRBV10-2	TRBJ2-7	CASSDLGAAGEQYF	TGCGCCAGCAGTGATCTGGGGGCGGCGGGGGAGCAGTACTTC
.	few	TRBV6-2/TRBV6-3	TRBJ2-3	CASSRTLTDTQYF	TGTGCCAGCAGCCGCACCCTCACAGATACGCAGTATTTT
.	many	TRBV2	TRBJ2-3	CASRSRITDTQYF	TGTGCCAGCAGATCGAGGATCACAGATACGCAGTATTTT
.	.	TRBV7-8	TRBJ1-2	CASSLETGGGYTF	TGTGCCAGCAGCTTAGAAACAGGTGGTGGCTACACCTTC
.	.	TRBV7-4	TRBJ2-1	CASSPSRYNEQFF	TGTGCCAGCAGCCCGTCGCGGTACAATGAGCAGTTCTTC
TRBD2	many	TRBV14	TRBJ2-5	CASSHPSGYQETQYF	TGTGCCAGCAGCCACCCTAGCGGGTACCAAGAGACCCAGTACTTC
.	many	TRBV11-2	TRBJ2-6	CASSLEGLGANVLTF	TGTGCCAGCAGCTTAGAAGGGCTCGGGGCCAACGTCCTGACTTTC
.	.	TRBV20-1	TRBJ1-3	CSASLPVFSSGNTIYF	TGCAGTGCTTCCTTGCCTGTTTTCAGCTCTGGAAACACCATATATTTT
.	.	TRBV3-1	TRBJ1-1	CASSRVQTEAFF	TGTGCCAGCAGCAGGGTGCAGACTGAAGCTTTCTTT
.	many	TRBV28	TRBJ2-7	CASSFSGYEQYF	TGTGCCAGCAGTTTCTCAGGTTACGAGCAGTACTTC
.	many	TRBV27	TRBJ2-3	CASSFPADTQYF	TGTGCCAGCAGTTTCCCGGCAGATACGCAGTATTTT
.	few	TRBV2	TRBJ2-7	CASSETLVEQYF	TGTGCCAGCAGTGAAACGTTAGTGGAGCAGTACTTC
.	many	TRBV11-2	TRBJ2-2	CASSLSGLNTGELFF	TGTGCCAGCAGCTTATCCGGGTTAAACACCGGGGAGCTGTTTTTT
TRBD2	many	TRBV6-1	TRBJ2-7	CASSAGSGGAYEQYF	TGTGCCAGCAGTGCCGGTAGCGGGGGGGCCTACGAGCAGTACTTC
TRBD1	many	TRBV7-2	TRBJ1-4	CASSPPGQGQEKLFF	TGTGCCAGCAGCCCTCCGGGACAGGGGCAAGAAAAACTGTTTTTT
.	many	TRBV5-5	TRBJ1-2	CASSLELGSNYGYTF	TGTGCCAGCAGCTTGGAATTGGGTTCTAACTATGGCTACACCTTC
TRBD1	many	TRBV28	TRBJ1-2	CASAQGAIGYTF	TGTGCCAGCGCTCAGGGGGCGATTGGCTACACCTTC
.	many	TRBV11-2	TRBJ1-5	CASSLISNQPQHF	TGTGCCAGCAGCTTAATAAGCAATCAGCCCCAGCATTTT
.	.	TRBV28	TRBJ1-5	CASSLGRNNQPQHF	TGTGCCAGCAGTTTAGGACGGAACAATCAGCCCCAGCATTTT
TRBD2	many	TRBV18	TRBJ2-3	CASSPLAGGGTDTQYF	TGTGCCAGCTCGCCCCTAGCGGGGGGTGGCACAGATACGCAGTATTTT
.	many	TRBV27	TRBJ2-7	CASSPTPVWEYEQYF	TGTGCCAGCAGTCCGACACCGGTGTGGGAATACGAGCAGTACTTC
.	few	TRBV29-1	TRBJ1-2	CSVALANYGYTF	TGCAGCGTTGCCTTAGCTAACTATGGCTACACCTTC
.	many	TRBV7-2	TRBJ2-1	CASSYSTRGQFF	TGTGCCAGCAGCTACTCAACCCGGGGGCAGTTCTTC
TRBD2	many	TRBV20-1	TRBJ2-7	CSALTSGRTSYEQYF	TGCAGTGCTCTAACTAGCGGGAGGACTTCCTACGAGCAGTACTTC
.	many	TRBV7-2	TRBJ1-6	CASRSGVSPLHF	TGTGCCAGCAGGTCTGGGGTTTCACCCCTCCACTTT
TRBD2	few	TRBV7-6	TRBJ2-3	CASSTRGLAPVDTQYF	TGTGCCAGCAGCACCCGGGGACTAGCCCCTGTGGATACGCAGTATTTT
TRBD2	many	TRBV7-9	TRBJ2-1	CASSASGGVSYNEQFF	TGTGCCAGCAGTGCTAGCGGGGGGGTCTCCTACAATGAGCAGTTCTTC
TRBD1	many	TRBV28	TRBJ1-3	CASSDGTVSGNTIYF	TGTGCCAGCAGTGACGGGACAGTCTCTGGAAACACCATATATTTT
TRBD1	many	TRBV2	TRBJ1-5	CASSGTGGNQPQHF	TGTGCCAGCAGCGGGACAGGGGGCAATCAGCCCCAGCATTTT